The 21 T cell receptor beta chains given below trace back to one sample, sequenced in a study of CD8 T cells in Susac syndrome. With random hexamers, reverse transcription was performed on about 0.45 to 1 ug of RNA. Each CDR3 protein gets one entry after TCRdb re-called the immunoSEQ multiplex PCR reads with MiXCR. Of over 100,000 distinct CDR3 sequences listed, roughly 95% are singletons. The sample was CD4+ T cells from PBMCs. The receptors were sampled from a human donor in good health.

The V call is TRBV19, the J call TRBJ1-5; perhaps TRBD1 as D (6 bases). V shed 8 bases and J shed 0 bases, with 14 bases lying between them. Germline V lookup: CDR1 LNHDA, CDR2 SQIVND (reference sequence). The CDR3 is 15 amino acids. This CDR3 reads CASASRDISNQPQHF. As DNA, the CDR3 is TGTGCCAGTGCGAGCCGGGACATTAGCAATCAGCCCCAGCATTTT.

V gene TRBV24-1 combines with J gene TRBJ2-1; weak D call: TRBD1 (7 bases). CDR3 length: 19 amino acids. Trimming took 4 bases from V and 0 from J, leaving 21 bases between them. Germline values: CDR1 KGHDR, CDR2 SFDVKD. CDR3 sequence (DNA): TGTGCCACCAGTGACCGCTTCACAGGGGCGGGGAGCTCCTACAATGAGCAGTTCTTC. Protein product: CATSDRFTGAGSSYNEQFF.

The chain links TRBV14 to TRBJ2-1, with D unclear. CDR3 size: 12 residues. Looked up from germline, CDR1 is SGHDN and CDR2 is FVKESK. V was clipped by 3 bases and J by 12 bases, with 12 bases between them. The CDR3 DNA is TGTGCCAGCAGCCATCGAGATCAGGTGCAGTTCTTC. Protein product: CASSHRDQVQFF. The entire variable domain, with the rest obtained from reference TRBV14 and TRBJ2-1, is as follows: EAGVTQFPSHSVIEKGQTVTLRCDPISGHDNLYWYRRVMGKEIKFLLHFVKESKQDESGMPNNRFLAERTGGTYSTLKVQPAELEDSGVYFCASSHRDQVQFFGPGTRLTVL.

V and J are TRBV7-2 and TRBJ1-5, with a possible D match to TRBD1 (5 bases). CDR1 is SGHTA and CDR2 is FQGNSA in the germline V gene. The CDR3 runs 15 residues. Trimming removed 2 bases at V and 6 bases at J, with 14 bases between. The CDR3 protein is CASSLRGRRGQPQHF. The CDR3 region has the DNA TGTGCCAGCAGCTTAAGGGGCAGGAGGGGTCAGCCCCAGCATTTT. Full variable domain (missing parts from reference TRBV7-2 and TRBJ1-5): GAGVSQSPSNKVTEKGKDVELRCDPISGHTALYWYRQSLGQGLEFLIYFQGNSAPDKSGLPSDRFSAERTGGSVSTLTIQRTQQEDSAVYLCASSLRGRRGQPQHFGDGTRLSIL.

CDR3 DNA: TGTGCCAGCAGTTCCGTACCCCGAGGGACCCAGTACTTC. Encoded protein: CASSSVPRGTQYF. The rearrangement links TRBV27 to TRBJ2-5; no clear D gene. Trimming removed 4 bases at V and 7 bases at J, with 13 bases between. CDR1 MNHEY and CDR2 SMNVEV come from the germline V gene (reference sequence). The CDR3 has 13 amino acids.

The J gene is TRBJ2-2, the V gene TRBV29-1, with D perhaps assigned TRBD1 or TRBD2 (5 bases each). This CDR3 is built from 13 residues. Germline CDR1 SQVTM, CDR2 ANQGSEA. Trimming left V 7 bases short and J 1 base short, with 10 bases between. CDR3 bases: TGCAGCGCCGGGACCGAGAACACCGGGGAGCTGTTTTTT. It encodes CSAGTENTGELFF.

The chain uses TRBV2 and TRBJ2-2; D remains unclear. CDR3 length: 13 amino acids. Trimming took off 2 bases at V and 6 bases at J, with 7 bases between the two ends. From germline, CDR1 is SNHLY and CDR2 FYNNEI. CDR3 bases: TGTGCCAGCAGTGAATCACCCCCCGGGGAGCTGTTTTTT. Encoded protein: CASSESPPGELFF.

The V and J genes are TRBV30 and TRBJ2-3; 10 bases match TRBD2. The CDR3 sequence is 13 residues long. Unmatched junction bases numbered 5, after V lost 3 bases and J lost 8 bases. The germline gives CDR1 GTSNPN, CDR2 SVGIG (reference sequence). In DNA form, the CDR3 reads TGTGCCTGGAGGGCTAGCGGGGGAACTACGCAGTATTTT. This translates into CAWRASGGTTQYF. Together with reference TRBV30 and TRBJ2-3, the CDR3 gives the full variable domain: SQTIHQWPATLVQPVGSPLSLECTVEGTSNPNLYWYRQAAGRGLQLLFYSVGIGQISSEVPQNLSASRPQDRQFILSSKKLLLSDSGFYLCAWRASGGTTQYFGPGTRLTVL.

The CDR3 reads CASKTWTGKNTEAFF. CDR3 sequence (DNA): TGCGCCAGCAAAACTTGGACAGGGAAGAACACTGAAGCTTTCTTT. The V and J genes are TRBV4-1 and TRBJ1-1, with 8 positions matching TRBD1. CDR1 MGHRA and CDR2 YSYEKL come from the germline V gene. The CDR3 is made up of 15 amino acids. The ends lost 7 bases at V and 1 base at J; junction bases unmatched: 8.

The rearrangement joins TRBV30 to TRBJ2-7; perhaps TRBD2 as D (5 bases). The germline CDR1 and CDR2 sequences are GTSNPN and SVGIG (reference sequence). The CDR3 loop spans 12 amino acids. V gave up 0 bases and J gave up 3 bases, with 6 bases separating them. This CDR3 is CAWSVRDYEQYF. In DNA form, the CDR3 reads TGTGCCTGGAGTGTACGGGACTACGAGCAGTACTTC. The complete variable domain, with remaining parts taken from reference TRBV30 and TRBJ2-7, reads SQTIHQWPATLVQPVGSPLSLECTVEGTSNPNLYWYRQAAGRGLQLLFYSVGIGQISSEVPQNLSASRPQDRQFILSSKKLLLSDSGFYLCAWSVRDYEQYFGPGTRLTVT.

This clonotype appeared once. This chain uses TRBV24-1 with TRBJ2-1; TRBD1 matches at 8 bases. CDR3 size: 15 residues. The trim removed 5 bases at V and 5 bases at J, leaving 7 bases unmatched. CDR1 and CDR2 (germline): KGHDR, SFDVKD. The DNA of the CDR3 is TGTGCCACCAGTGGCGGACAGGGATCGAACAATGAGCAGTTCTTC. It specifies CATSGGQGSNNEQFF.

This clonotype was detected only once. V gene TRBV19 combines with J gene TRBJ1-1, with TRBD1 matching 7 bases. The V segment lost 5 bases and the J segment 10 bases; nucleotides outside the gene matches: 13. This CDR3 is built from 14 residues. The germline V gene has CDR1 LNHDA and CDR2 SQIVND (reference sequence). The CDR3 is CASSDFGTAVAAFF. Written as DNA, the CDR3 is TGTGCCAGTAGTGACTTTGGGACAGCGGTTGCAGCTTTCTTT. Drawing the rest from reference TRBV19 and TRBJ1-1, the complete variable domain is DGGITQSPKYLFRKEGQNVTLSCEQNLNHDAMYWYRQDPGQGLRLIYYSQIVNDFQKGDIAEGYSVSREKKESFPLTVTSAQKNPTAFYLCASSDFGTAVAAFFGQGTRLTVV.

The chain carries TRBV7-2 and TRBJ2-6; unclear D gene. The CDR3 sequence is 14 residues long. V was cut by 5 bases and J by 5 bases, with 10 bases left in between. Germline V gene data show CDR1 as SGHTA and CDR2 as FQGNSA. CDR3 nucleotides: TGTGCCAGCAGCCAAGGGCAGTGGGCCAACGTCCTGACTTTC. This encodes CASSQGQWANVLTF.

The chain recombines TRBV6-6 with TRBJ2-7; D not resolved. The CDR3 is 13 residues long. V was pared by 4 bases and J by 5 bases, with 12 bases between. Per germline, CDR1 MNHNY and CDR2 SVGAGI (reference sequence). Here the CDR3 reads CASSWIGSHEQYF. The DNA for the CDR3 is TGTGCCAGCAGTTGGATCGGGTCCCACGAGCAGTACTTC.

CDR3 sequence (DNA): TGCAGCGTTGAAGGGATCGGGAAGGCTAGCGGCGACTACGAGCAGTACTTC. Protein product: CSVEGIGKASGDYEQYF. The V gene is TRBV29-1, the J gene TRBJ2-7, with 7 bases fitting TRBD2. Germline V gene data show CDR1 as SQVTM and CDR2 as ANQGSEA. The V segment lost 1 base and the J segment 3 bases; nucleotides outside the gene matches: 15. This CDR3 contains 17 residues.

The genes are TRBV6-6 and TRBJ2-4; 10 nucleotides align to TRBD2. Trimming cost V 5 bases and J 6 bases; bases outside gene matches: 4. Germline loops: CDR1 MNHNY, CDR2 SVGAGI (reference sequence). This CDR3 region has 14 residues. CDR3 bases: TGTGCCAGCAGTCCTACTAGCGGGGTAAACATTCAGTACTTC. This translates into CASSPTSGVNIQYF.

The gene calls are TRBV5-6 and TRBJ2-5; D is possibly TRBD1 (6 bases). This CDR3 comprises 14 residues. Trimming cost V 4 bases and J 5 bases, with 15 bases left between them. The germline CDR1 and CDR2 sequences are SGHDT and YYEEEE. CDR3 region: CASSPWGLVETQYF. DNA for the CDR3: TGTGCCAGCAGCCCGTGGGGGCTAGTGGAGACCCAGTACTTC.

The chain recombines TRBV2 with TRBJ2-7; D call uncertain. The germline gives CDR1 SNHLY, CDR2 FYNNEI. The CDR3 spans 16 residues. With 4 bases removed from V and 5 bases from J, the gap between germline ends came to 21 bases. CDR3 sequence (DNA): TGTGCCAGCAGTGCCGTATGGGTCGGAAATTTTGACGAGCAGTACTTC. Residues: CASSAVWVGNFDEQYF.

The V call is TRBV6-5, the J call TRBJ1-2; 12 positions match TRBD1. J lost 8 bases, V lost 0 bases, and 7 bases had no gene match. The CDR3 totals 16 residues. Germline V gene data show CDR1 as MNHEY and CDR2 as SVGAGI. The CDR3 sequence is CASSYSGTGGRRGYTF. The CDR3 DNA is TGTGCCAGCAGTTACTCGGGGACAGGGGGCAGGCGGGGCTACACCTTC.

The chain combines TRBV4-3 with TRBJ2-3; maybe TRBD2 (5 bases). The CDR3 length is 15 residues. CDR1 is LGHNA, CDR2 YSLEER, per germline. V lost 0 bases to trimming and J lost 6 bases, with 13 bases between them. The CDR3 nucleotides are TGCGCCAGCAGCCAAGATCTGACTACCGGGGATACGCAGTATTTT. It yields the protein CASSQDLTTGDTQYF.

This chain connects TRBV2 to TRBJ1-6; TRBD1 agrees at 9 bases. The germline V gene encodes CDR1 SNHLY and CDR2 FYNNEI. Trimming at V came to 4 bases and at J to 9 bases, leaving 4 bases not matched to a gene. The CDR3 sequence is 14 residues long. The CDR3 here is CASSADRGRSPLHF. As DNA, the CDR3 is TGTGCCAGCAGTGCGGACAGGGGCCGTTCACCCCTCCACTTT.